These 31 T cell receptor beta chains share one sample of origin, sequenced in a study of cytomegalovirus exposure and HLA in healthy donors. 13 Jbeta primers and 60 Vbeta primers were used for the PCR. Generated by immunoSEQ multiplex PCR, the TCRdb table keeps only in-frame clones and is missing some. The sample consists of about 200,000 clones, over 75% of them appearing once. Sequenced sample: PBMCs. Receptors were obtained from a woman in her twenties or thirties in good health and CMV-seronegative.

The gene calls are TRBV18 and TRBJ2-5, with 14 nucleotides matching TRBD2. V lost 3 bases to trimming and J lost 4 bases; unmatched junction nucleotides: 13. The CDR3 contains 19 residues. The V gene's germline CDR1 is KGHSH and CDR2 LQKENI. The DNA for the CDR3 is TGTGCCAGCTCACCCTTAAACCGACTAGCGGGGGGGCTCGGAGAGACCCAGTACTTC. Residues: CASSPLNRLAGGLGETQYF.

The rearrangement joins TRBV18 to TRBJ2-5, with 7 bases identical to TRBD1. Germline trimming cut 6 bases from V and 2 bases from J; bases unmatched to any gene: 3. The length of the CDR3 is 13 residues. Germline CDR1 and CDR2: KGHSH and LQKENI. DNA for the CDR3: TGTGCCAGCTCCTTGGGACAGCAAGAGACCCAGTACTTC. It is translated as CASSLGQQETQYF.

V is TRBV4-2 and J is TRBJ1-2; no clear D. Germline V gives CDR1 LGHNA, CDR2 YNFKEQ. V shed 0 bases and J shed 5 bases, with 16 bases lying between them. The CDR3 loop spans 16 amino acids. The CDR3 region is CASSQDPREGWYGYTF. The CDR3 bases are TGTGCCAGCAGCCAAGATCCTAGGGAGGGATGGTATGGCTACACCTTC.

The chain carries TRBV5-1 and TRBJ2-7; TRBD1 might be the D (5 bases). Trimming took off 4 bases at V and 6 bases at J, with 14 bases between the two ends. The V gene's germline CDR1 is SGHRS and CDR2 YFSETQ. The CDR3 covers 13 residues. This chain's CDR3 is CASSHGQRGEQYF. The CDR3 DNA reads TGCGCCAGCAGCCACGGCCAAAGGGGCGAGCAGTACTTC.

V usage is TRBV6-1 and J usage is TRBJ2-7, with a weak D call TRBD1 (6 bases). Germline assignment: CDR1 MNHNS and CDR2 SASEGT. This CDR3 has 12 residues. The ends were cut back, 10 bases at V and 2 bases at J, with 12 bases in the middle. CDR3 sequence reads: CATRQVTYEQYF. CDR3 DNA: TGTGCCACAAGACAGGTGACCTACGAGCAGTACTTC.

The chain combines TRBV30 with TRBJ2-3; 7 bases match TRBD2. J was trimmed by 2 bases and V by 5 bases; bases with no gene match: 13. The CDR3 is made up of 16 amino acids. The germline gives CDR1 GTSNPN, CDR2 SVGIG (reference sequence). The CDR3 region has the DNA TGTGCCTGGTGCCCCGCAGCGGGATGTGACACAGATACGCAGTATTTT. Protein sequence: CAWCPAAGCDTDTQYF.

The chain is built from TRBV7-9 and TRBJ2-5, with unresolved D. Trimming removed 8 bases at V and 0 bases at J, with 10 bases between. The CDR3 spans 13 residues. Germline assignment: CDR1 SEHNR and CDR2 FQNEAQ (reference sequence). The CDR3 spells CASELVYQETQYF. CDR3 coding DNA: TGTGCCAGCGAACTGGTTTACCAAGAGACCCAGTACTTC.

The V call is TRBV10-3, the J call TRBJ2-2; D is undetermined. Trimming left V 2 bases short and J 0 bases short, with 7 bases between. Germline V CDR1 and CDR2: ENHRY, SYGVKD. CDR3 length: 15 residues. CDR3 nucleotides: TGTGCCATCAGTGAGGTCTACTCGAACACCGGGGAGCTGTTTTTT. Translating it yields CAISEVYSNTGELFF.

The chain recombines TRBV5-6 with TRBJ1-1; D unclear. V lost 3 bases to trimming and J lost 3 bases, with 6 bases between them. CDR3 length equals 12 residues. Germline V lookup: CDR1 SGHDT, CDR2 YYEEEE. In nucleotides, the CDR3 is TGTGCCAGCAGCTGGTTAGACACTGAAGCTTTCTTT. It specifies CASSWLDTEAFF.

V and J are TRBV27 and TRBJ2-5; possibly TRBD1 for D (5 bases). The germline V gene encodes CDR1 MNHEY and CDR2 SMNVEV (reference sequence). There are 15 residues in the CDR3. Trimming shortened V by 5 bases and J by 2 bases, and 15 bases separated the two germline ends. CDR3 nucleotides: TGTGCCAGCAGTCCCCAGCGACAGTTTCAAGAGACCCAGTACTTC. This encodes CASSPQRQFQETQYF.

This clone was seen only a few times. At one end, the junction sequence differs from germline, possibly due to a read error. The genes are TRBV7-7 and TRBJ2-5; D is possibly TRBD1 (6 bases). The CDR3 is 14 amino acids. Germline V lookup: CDR1 SSHAT, CDR2 FNYEAQ (reference sequence). CDR3 sequence reads: CASSRTVWEETQYF. The CDR3 region has the DNA TGTGCTAGCAGCAGGACAGTTTGGGAAGAGACCCAGTACTTC.

The chain uses TRBV2 and TRBJ1-5; no clear D gene. V was shortened by 5 bases and J by 4 bases, with 6 bases between the two germline ends. Germline V gene data show CDR1 as SNHLY and CDR2 as FYNNEI. The CDR3 is 12 residues long. The CDR3, as DNA: TGTGCCAGCAGTAGCGGTAATCAGCCCCAGCATTTT. The encoded protein is CASSSGNQPQHF.

With respect to this clone: One end of the junction varies from germline; a read error may be responsible. The V call is TRBV7-7, the J call TRBJ1-2, with D perhaps TRBD1 (6 bases). CDR3 length: 13 amino acids. Per the germline V gene, CDR1 is SSHAT and CDR2 is FNYEAQ (reference sequence). CDR3 loop: CASSPRGLYGYTF. Here the CDR3 DNA reads TGTGCTAGCAGCCCCAGGGGTCTCTATGGCTACACCTTC.

The chain couples TRBV7-9 to TRBJ1-4, with D perhaps matching TRBD1 (6 bases). Germline V gene lookup returns CDR1 SEHNR and CDR2 FQNEAQ (reference sequence). The CDR3 loop spans 15 amino acids. Trimming removed 5 bases at V and 3 bases at J, with 13 bases between. The CDR3 spells CASSGGEPANEKLFF. DNA of the CDR3: TGTGCCAGCAGCGGGGGCGAACCAGCTAATGAAAAACTGTTTTTT.

This clone has more than one count but fewer than ten. The CDR3 DNA reads TGCGCCAGCAGCTGGGAACCAGGGTTAAACACTGAAGCTTTCTTT. Translating gives CASSWEPGLNTEAFF. V and J are TRBV5-1 and TRBJ1-1, with D possibly TRBD1 on 5 matching bases. Germline values: CDR1 SGHRS, CDR2 YFSETQ. This CDR3 contains 15 residues. Trimming took off 3 bases at V and 2 bases at J, with 14 bases between the two ends.

This clone was counted only a few times. V is TRBV27 and J is TRBJ2-7; D is ambiguous. Germline V gene data show CDR1 as MNHEY and CDR2 as SMNVEV (reference sequence). Trimming took 0 bases from V and 7 from J, leaving 4 bases between them. This CDR3 contains 11 residues. This CDR3 is CASSLSGEQYF. CDR3 bases: TGTGCCAGCAGTTTATCCGGGGAGCAGTACTTC.

This clone was found once. V gene TRBV10-3 combines with J gene TRBJ2-1; 7 bases map to TRBD2. This CDR3 contains 15 residues. Germline V CDR1 and CDR2: ENHRY, SYGVKD. The V and J ends lost 3 bases and 10 bases, in that order; junction bases with no gene match: 12. CDR3 sequence reads: CAISEGPAGPGEQFF. CDR3 sequence (DNA): TGTGCCATCAGTGAAGGTCCAGCGGGGCCGGGGGAGCAGTTCTTC.

This chain joins TRBV25-1 and TRBJ2-3; no reliable D call. The CDR3 is 11 amino acids. The V gene lost 6 bases and the J gene lost 2 bases, with 3 bases spanning the gap. The germline V gene has CDR1 MGHDK and CDR2 SYGVNS. As DNA, the CDR3 is TGTGCCAGCAGACTCACAGATACGCAGTATTTT. This sequence encodes CASRLTDTQYF.

This clone has only a few counts. V is TRBV4-1 and J is TRBJ1-2; D remains ambiguous. The V end was cut by 6 bases, the J end by 8 bases, with 25 bases between. The CDR3 is 16 residues long. The germline V gene encodes CDR1 MGHRA and CDR2 YSYEKL. The CDR3 region is CASRPLGGPQTGGYTF. The CDR3 region has the DNA TGCGCCAGCAGGCCACTGGGCGGCCCTCAGACGGGAGGCTACACCTTC.

V is TRBV11-2 and J is TRBJ1-1, with TRBD1 matching 8 bases. The CDR3 is made up of 15 amino acids. CDR1 and CDR2 (germline): SGHAT, FQNNGV. V trimming: 1 base; J trimming: 5 bases; junction bases outside the gene matches: 6. The CDR3 here is CASSLGGQGGTEAFF. CDR3 sequence (DNA): TGTGCCAGCAGCTTAGGAGGACAGGGCGGTACTGAAGCTTTCTTT. Filled out from reference TRBV11-2 and TRBJ1-1, the complete variable domain reads EAGVAQSPRYKIIEKRQSVAFWCNPISGHATLYWYQQILGQGPKLLIQFQNNGVVDDSQLPKDRFSAERLKGVDSTLKIQPAKLEDSAVYLCASSLGGQGGTEAFFGQGTRLTVV.

The chain uses TRBV18 and TRBJ1-5; maybe TRBD1 (6 bases). Trimming stripped 3 bases from V and 0 bases from J, with 9 bases between. There are 15 residues in the CDR3. Germline V gives CDR1 KGHSH, CDR2 LQKENI. The CDR3 loop reads CASSPQGNSNQPQHF. The CDR3, as DNA: TGTGCCAGCTCACCCCAGGGGAATAGCAATCAGCCCCAGCATTTT.

V is TRBV15 and J is TRBJ1-5, with D possibly TRBD1 on 6 matching bases. CDR1 LNHNV and CDR2 YYDKDF come from the germline V gene (reference sequence). Trimming shortened V by 5 bases and J by 6 bases, and 11 bases separated the two germline ends. This CDR3 spans 13 amino acids. This chain's CDR3 is CATSRRGGQPQHF. The CDR3 DNA sequence: TGTGCCACCAGCCGGAGGGGGGGTCAGCCCCAGCATTTT.

This chain connects TRBV6-1 to TRBJ1-2, with 8 bases lining up with TRBD1. Losses at the gene ends were 4 bases for V and 4 bases for J; bases not matched to a gene: 2. The CDR3 length is 13 residues. Looked up from germline, CDR1 is MNHNS and CDR2 is SASEGT. The CDR3 DNA reads TGTGCCAGCAGTGTTACAGGGGGCTATGGCTACACCTTC. This gives the protein CASSVTGGYGYTF.

The gene calls are TRBV7-2 and TRBJ2-1; 11 bases fit TRBD2. The CDR3 is 18 amino acids. CDR1 is SGHTA, CDR2 FQGNSA, per germline. Trimming removed 1 base from V and 9 bases from J; junction bases left unmatched: 14. The CDR3 nucleotides are TGTGCCAGCAGCTTAGTCCCTCCTCAGGGACTAGCGGCCTTTGAGCAGTTCTTC. This sequence encodes CASSLVPPQGLAAFEQFF. Full variable domain (missing parts from reference TRBV7-2 and TRBJ2-1): GAGVSQSPSNKVTEKGKDVELRCDPISGHTALYWYRQSLGQGLEFLIYFQGNSAPDKSGLPSDRFSAERTGGSVSTLTIQRTQQEDSAVYLCASSLVPPQGLAAFEQFFGPGTRLTVL.

A few counts support this clone. The V and J genes are TRBV30 and TRBJ1-6; TRBD1 might be the D (6 bases). V was clipped by 0 bases and J by 10 bases, with 13 bases between them. The germline CDR1 and CDR2 sequences are GTSNPN and SVGIG (reference sequence). The CDR3 runs 14 residues. CDR3 in amino acids: CAWSVGTYGSPLHF. In DNA form, the CDR3 reads TGTGCCTGGAGTGTTGGGACATATGGGTCACCCCTCCACTTT.

Remarks on this clone: One end of the junction is discordant with germline, which a read error may explain. CDR3 amino acids: CATSRGQSNYGYPF. CDR3 DNA sequence: TGTGCCACCAGCAGAGGACAGTCCAACTATGGCTACCCCTTC. V gene TRBV15 combines with J gene TRBJ1-2, with D possibly matching TRBD1 (5 bases). The length of the CDR3 is 14 residues. The germline CDR1 and CDR2 sequences are LNHNV and YYDKDF (reference sequence).

The V gene is TRBV6-5, the J gene TRBJ2-5; 8 bases map to TRBD2. The CDR3 covers 16 residues. Germline V gene lookup returns CDR1 MNHEY and CDR2 SVGAGI. The J segment lost 4 bases and the V segment lost 0 bases, leaving 7 bases of the junction unmatched. For the CDR3, the DNA is TGTGCCAGCAGTTACTCAGGGGCGGGGGGCAGAGAGACCCAGTACTTC. This codes for CASSYSGAGGRETQYF.

Comments on this clone: The same CDR3 arises from other DNA sequences in this sample as well. The rearrangement uses TRBV4-1 and TRBJ2-1; weak D call: TRBD2 (6 bases). The V end was cut by 6 bases, the J end by 7 bases, with 10 bases between. The CDR3 is 12 amino acids. Germline V CDR1 and CDR2: MGHRA, YSYEKL. DNA for the CDR3: TGCGCCAGCAGTCGACGGGGGAATGAGCAGTTCTTC. Translation: CASSRRGNEQFF.

V usage is TRBV19 and J usage is TRBJ2-3; 11 nucleotides agree with TRBD2. Germline V CDR1 and CDR2: LNHDA, SQIVND (reference sequence). The V gene end was trimmed by 5 bases and the J gene end by 4 bases; junction bases not matched to a gene: 11. The CDR3 extends over 17 amino acids. CDR3 residues: CASSGRTSGRWADTQYF. DNA of the CDR3: TGTGCCAGTAGTGGAAGGACTAGCGGGCGATGGGCAGATACGCAGTATTTT.

This chain links TRBV5-1 with TRBJ2-3; D is perhaps TRBD2 (6 bases). The V end was cut by 2 bases, the J end by 4 bases, with 11 bases between. The CDR3 runs to 14 residues. The germline V gene encodes CDR1 SGHRS and CDR2 YFSETQ. CDR3 DNA: TGCGCCAGCAGCTTTGAAGGGGAGGCAGATACGCAGTATTTT. Its protein is CASSFEGEADTQYF.

The chain is built from TRBV5-4 and TRBJ1-1; 9 bases map to TRBD1. CDR1 SGHNT and CDR2 YYREEE come from the germline V gene (reference sequence). V lost 7 bases to trimming and J lost 1 base; unmatched junction nucleotides: 11. The CDR3 is made up of 16 amino acids. CDR3 DNA: TGTGCCAGCCAGAAGACCCGACAGGGGGAGAACACTGAAGCTTTCTTT. Its translation is CASQKTRQGENTEAFF.